A single T cell receptor beta chain is shown here with its context. Its antigen is still unknown. This CDR3 is 12 amino acids long. Deletions cut 4 bases from V and 1 base from J, with 2 bases between. Looked up from germline, CDR1 is MDHEN and CDR2 is SYDVKM. Using immunoSEQ multiplex PCR, the repertoire was profiled, and TCRdb retains in-frame clones only, with some absent. The sample has some 200,000 clones, more than 80% seen once. This entry comes from a study of T cell responses to AZD1222 COVID-19 vaccine. Study-level points and caveats: The study found vaccine-associated CD4 TCRs spanning spike, dominant at 160-218 and 743-854. Mostly white British, mostly female donors; authors suggested clonal diversity may be underestimated. Repertoire sampling was restricted to post-peak T cell response timepoints. Regions left unmutated in variants are reportedly the target of nearly half of spike-specific TCRs.

The receptor's source is an adult in good health. The chain has TRBV28 and TRBJ1-5; D gene uncertain. The input for sequencing was peripheral blood, taken on day 0 of AZD1222 vaccination. CDR3 nucleotides: TGTGCCAGCAGTTGGAGCAATCAGCCCCAGCATTTT. It is translated as CASSWSNQPQHF.